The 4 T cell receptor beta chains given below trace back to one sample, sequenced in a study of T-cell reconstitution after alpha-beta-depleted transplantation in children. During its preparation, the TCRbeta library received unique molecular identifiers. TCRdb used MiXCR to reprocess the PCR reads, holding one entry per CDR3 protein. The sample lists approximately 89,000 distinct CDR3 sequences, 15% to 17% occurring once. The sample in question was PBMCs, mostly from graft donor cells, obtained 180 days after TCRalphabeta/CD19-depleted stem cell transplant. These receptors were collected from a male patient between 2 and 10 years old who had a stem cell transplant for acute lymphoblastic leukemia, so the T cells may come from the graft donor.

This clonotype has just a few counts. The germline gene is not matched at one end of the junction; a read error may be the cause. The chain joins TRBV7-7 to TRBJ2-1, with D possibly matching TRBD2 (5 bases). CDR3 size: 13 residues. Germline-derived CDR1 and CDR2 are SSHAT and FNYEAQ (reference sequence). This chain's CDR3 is CASSFGAENEQFF. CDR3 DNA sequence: TGTGCTAGCAGCTTCGGAGCGGAGAATGAGCAGTTCTTC.

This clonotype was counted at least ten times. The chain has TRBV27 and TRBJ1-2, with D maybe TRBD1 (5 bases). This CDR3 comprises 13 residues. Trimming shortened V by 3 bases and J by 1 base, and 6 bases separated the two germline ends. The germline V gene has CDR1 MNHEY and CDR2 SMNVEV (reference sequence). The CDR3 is CASSLGLNYGYTF. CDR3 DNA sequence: TGTGCCAGCAGTTTGGGGCTTAACTATGGCTACACCTTC.

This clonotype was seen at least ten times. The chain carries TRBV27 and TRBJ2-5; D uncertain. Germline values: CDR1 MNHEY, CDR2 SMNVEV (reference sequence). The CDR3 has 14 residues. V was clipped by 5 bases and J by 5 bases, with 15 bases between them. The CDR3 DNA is TGTGCCAGCAGTCTTCGGGTCCGTGGGGAGACCCAGTACTTC. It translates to CASSLRVRGETQYF.

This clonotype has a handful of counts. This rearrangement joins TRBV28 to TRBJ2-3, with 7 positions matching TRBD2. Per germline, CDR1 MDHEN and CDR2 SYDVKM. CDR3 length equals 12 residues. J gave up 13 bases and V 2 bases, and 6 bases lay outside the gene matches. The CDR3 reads CASSLGLGIEYF. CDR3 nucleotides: TGTGCCAGCAGTTTAGGACTAGGGATCGAGTATTTT.